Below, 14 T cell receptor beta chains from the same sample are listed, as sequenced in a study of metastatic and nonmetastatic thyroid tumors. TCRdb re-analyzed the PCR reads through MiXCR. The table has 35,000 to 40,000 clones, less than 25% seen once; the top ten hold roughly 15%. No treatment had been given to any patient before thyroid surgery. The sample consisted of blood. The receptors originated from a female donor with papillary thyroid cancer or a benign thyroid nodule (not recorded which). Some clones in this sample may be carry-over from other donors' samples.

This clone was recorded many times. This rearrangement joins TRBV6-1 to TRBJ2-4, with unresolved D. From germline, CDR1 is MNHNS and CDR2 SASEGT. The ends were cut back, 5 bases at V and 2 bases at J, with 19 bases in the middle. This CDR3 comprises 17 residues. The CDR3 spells CASSPYRPARPKNIQYF. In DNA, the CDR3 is TGTGCCAGCAGTCCCTACCGGCCCGCGAGACCCAAAAACATTCAGTACTTC.

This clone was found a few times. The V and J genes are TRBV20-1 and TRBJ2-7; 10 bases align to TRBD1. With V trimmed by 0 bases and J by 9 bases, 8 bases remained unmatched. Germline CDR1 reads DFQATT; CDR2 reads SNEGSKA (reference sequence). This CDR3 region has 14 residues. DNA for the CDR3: TGCAGTGCTAGAGATCGGGGGACAGGGGACGTGCAGTACTTC. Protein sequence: CSARDRGTGDVQYF.

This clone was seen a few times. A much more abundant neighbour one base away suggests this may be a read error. CDR3 amino acids: CASSDLAGVPYEQYF. The CDR3 DNA reads as TGTGCCAGCAGTGACTTAGCGGGAGTGCCTTACGAGCAGTACTTC. The genes are TRBV6-1 and TRBJ2-7; TRBD2 matches 9 bases. V was clipped by 3 bases and J by 4 bases; unmatched bases: 7. The germline CDR1 and CDR2 sequences are MNHNS and SASEGT. The CDR3 sequence is 15 residues long.

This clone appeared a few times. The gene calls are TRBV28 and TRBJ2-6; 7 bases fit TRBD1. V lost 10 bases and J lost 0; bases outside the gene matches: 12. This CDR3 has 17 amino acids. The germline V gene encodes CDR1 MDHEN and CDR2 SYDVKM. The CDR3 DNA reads TGTGCCATCAGGACGGGACAGTGGAGCTCTGGGGCCAACGTCCTGACTTTC. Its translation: CAIRTGQWSSGANVLTF.

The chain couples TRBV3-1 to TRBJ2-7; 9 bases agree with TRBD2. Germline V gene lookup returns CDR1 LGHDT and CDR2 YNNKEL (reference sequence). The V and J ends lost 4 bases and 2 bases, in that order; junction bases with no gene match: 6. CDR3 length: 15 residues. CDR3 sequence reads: CASSPRLAETYEQYF. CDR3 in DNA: TGTGCCAGCAGCCCCCGACTAGCGGAGACCTACGAGCAGTACTTC.

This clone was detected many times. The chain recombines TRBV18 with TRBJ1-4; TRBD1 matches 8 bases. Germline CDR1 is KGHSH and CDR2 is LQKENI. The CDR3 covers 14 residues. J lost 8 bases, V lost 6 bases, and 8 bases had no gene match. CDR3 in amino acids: CASSPGTGREKLFF. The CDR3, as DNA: TGTGCCAGCTCTCCCGGGACAGGTCGCGAAAAACTGTTTTTT. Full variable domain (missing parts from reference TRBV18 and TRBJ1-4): NAGVMQNPRHLVRRRGQEARLRCSPMKGHSHVYWYRQLPEEGLKFMVYLQKENIIDESGMPKERFSAEFPKEGPSILRIQQVVRGDSAAYFCASSPGTGREKLFFGSGTQLSVL.

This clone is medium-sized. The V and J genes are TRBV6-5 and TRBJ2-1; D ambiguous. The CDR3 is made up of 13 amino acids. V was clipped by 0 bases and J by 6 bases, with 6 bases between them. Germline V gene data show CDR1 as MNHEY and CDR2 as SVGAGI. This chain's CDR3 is CASSYSDPNEQFF. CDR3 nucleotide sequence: TGTGCCAGCAGTTACTCTGACCCCAATGAGCAGTTCTTC.

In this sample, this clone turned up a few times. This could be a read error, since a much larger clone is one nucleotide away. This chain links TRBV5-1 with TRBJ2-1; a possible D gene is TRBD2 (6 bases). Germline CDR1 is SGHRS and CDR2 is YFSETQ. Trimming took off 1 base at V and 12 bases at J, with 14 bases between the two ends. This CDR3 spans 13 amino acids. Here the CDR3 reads CASSLRRGYGQFF. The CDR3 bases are TGCGCCAGCAGCTTGAGGAGGGGCTATGGGCAGTTCTTC.

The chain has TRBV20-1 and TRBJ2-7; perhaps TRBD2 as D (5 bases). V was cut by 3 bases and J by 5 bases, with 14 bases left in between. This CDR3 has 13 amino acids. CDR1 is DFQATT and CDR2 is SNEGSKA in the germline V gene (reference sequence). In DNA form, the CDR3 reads TGCAGTGCTAGTGGACCCCTGGGAGACGAGCAGTACTTC. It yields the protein CSASGPLGDEQYF.

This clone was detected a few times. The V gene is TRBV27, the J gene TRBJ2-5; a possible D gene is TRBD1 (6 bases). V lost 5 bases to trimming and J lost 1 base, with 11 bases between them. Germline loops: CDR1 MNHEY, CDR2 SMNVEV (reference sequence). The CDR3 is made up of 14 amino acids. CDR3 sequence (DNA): TGTGCCAGCAGTCCAAGGACAGCCCAAGAGACCCAGTACTTC. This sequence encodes CASSPRTAQETQYF.

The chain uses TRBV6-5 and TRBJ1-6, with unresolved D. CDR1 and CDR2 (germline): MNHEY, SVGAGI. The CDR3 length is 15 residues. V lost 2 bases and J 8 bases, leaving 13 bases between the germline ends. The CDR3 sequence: CASSYDGSTYSPLHF. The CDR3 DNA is TGTGCCAGCAGTTACGACGGGAGTACGTATTCACCCCTCCACTTT.

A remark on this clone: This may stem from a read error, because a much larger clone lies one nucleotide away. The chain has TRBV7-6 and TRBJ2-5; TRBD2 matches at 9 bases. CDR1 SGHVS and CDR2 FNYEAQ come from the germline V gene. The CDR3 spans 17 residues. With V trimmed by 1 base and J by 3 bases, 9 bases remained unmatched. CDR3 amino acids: CASSLVSGGSRKETQYF. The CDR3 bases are TGTGCCAGCAGCTTAGTTAGCGGGGGCAGCAGAAAAGAGACCCAGTACTTC.

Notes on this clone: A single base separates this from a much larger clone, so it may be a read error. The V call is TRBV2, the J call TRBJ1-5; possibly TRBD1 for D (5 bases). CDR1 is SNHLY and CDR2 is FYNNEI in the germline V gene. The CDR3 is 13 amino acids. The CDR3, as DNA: TGTGCCAGCGGAGCGGGGCGGGATCATCCCCAGCATTTT. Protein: CASGAGRDHPQHF.

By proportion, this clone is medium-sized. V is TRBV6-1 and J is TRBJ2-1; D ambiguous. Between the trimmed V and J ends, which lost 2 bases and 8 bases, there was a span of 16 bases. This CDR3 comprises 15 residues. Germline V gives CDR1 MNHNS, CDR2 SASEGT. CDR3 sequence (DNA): TGTGCCAGCAGTGAACTCGAGGCTGATGCCTATGAGCAGTTCTTC. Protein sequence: CASSELEADAYEQFF.